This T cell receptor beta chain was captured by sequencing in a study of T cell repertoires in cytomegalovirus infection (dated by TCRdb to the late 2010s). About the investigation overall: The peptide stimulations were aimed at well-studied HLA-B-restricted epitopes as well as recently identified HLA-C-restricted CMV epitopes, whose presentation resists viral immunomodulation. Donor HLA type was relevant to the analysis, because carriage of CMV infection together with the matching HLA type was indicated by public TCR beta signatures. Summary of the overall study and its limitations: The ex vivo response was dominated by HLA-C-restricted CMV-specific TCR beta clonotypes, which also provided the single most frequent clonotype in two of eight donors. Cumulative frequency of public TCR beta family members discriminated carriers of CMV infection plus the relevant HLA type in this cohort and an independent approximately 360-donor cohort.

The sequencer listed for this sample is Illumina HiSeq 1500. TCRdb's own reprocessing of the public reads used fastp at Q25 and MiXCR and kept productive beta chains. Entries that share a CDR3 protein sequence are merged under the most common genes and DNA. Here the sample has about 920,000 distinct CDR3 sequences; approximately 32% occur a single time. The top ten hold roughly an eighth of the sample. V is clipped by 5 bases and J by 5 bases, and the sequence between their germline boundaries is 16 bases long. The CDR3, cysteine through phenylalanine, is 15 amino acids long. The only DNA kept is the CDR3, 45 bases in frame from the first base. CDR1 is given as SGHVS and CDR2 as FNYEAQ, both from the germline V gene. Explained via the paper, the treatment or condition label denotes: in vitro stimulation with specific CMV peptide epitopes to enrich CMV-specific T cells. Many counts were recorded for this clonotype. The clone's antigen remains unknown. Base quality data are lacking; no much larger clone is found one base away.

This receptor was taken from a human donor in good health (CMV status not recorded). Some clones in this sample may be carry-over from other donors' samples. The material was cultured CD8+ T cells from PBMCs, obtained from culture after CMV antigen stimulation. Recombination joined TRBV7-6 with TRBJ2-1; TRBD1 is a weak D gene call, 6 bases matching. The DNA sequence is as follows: TGTGCCAGCAGCCCCAGACAGGTCGGAAACAATGAGCAGTTCTTC. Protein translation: CASSPRQVGNNEQFF.